One T cell receptor (beta chain) is described in this entry. Its target antigen remains unknown. Base qualities are not at hand, and no much larger clone is one base apart. This sample stems from a study of blood T cell repertoires in COVID-19 (TCRdb year 2020). Context from the whole study: Samples from collaborators originated in the United States, Italy and Spain and spanned both the acute and convalescent phases of COVID-19. The material from the prospective study consisted of cDNA or gDNA derived from T cells, B-cell-depleted T cells, or PBMCs. Subjects who had been exposed to COVID-19, were actively infected with it, or had recovered from it provided the deeply sampled blood TCRbeta repertoires that made up the dataset. The repertoires were released in a freely available public database meant as a resource for research on the immune response to SARS-CoV-2. The samples were drawn from two sources: the first 160 participants of the ongoing ImmuneRACE study, and 1,000 to 1,500 subjects contributed by 6 global collaborators. A de-identified subject ID, COVID-19 status, age in years and sex were almost always included in the sample metadata. Where available, HLA class I and class II types were taken from metadata supplied by the sample provider and were not determined by assay-based typing.

The immunoSEQ Assay, a bias-controlled multiplex PCR, was used to amplify TCRbeta CDR3 regions from genomic DNA. On the authors' methods: Nucleated cell counts per sample were estimated from amplification of reference gene primers within the assay. To quantify the absolute abundance of each unique TCRbeta CDR3 rearrangement, sequence reads were collapsed and filtered. Productive Simpson clonality was computed per sample as the square root of Simpson's diversity index over productive rearrangements. TCRdb took this table from immuneACCESS and kept in-frame rearrangements with V and J called. Such tables lack part of the clones; where checked against another copy, unresolved V genes explain under half of the gap, and the rest is unexplained. V and J calls and clone size are as listed in that table; D and trimming were resolved from the DNA. The sample table contains about 500,000 clones; only one count was recorded for about 90% of them. The ten largest clonotypes hold 0.7% of the sample.

Participants in the prospective study were aged roughly 18 to 95 years, lived in approximately 26 United States geographic areas, and enrolled through a virtual design. Cohort assignment in the prospective study relied on participant-reported clinical history from a screening survey and a study questionnaire. ImmuneRACE Cohort 3 recovered participants were defined by two consecutive negative NP/OP PCR tests, healthcare professional clearance, or symptom resolution. Each participant in the prospective study had whole blood, serum and a nasopharyngeal or oropharyngeal swab collected by mobile phlebotomists. Prospective study participants could optionally give additional blood draws and questionnaires over a roughly two-month period. Prospective study blood samples were shipped either frozen or at room temperature before DNA extraction. Overall results and qualifications from the work: The quantity of clinical and demographic metadata differed by source and by participant and was supplied without curation.

Including cysteine and phenylalanine, the CDR3 has 15 amino acids. Of all the DNA, just the CDR3 is kept, 45 bases in frame from base 1. The V end loses 0 bases and the J end loses 7 bases, and a stretch of 10 bases separates them. The germline V gene specifies MNHEY as CDR1 and SVGAGI as CDR2. This clonotype originated in a young woman who had recovered from COVID-19. The sequenced material came from PBMCs or T cells enriched from blood (not recorded which). The sequence is built from TRBV6-5 and TRBJ1-6, with no confidently assigned D gene. The sequence in DNA is TGTGCCAGCAGTTACTCCCGGGGTCTCAATTCACCCCTCCACTTT. It is translated as CASSYSRGLNSPLHF.